This T cell receptor (beta chain) was sequenced in a study of T cell clonality in common variable immunodeficiency. This clone was counted many times. The read halts 3 residues ahead of the CDR3 end, with the missing end drawn from the germline J gene. The table came from immunoSEQ multiplex PCR; TCRdb's copy has only in-frame clones and leaves some out. The sample has approximately 46,000 clones, none seen only once. The germline CDR1 and CDR2 sequences are MDHEN and SYDVKM. This CDR3 has 14 amino acids. V was trimmed by 2 bases and J by 8 bases, leaving 13 bases between them. Input material: peripheral blood mononuclear cells. The chain carries TRBV28 and TRBJ2-1; a weak D match, TRBD1 (6 bases). This clonotype was obtained from a person aged 18 to 75 in good health. The sequenced part of the CDR3 DNA is TGTGCCAGCAGTTTAATGTCTGGGGGCGATGAG. Amino acid sequence: CASSLMSGGDE. The full CDR3 is CASSLMSGGDEQFF.